Sequencing of this TCR beta chain was carried out in a study of blood T cell repertoires in COVID-19. Study summary: Both acute and convalescent COVID-19 samples were obtained from the United States, Italy and Spain. Sources were T cells, B-cell-depleted T cells, or PBMCs; the material itself was cDNA or gDNA.

How the authors handled the data: Reference gene primer amplification gave nucleated cell count estimates. TCRdb's table, derived via immunoSEQ multiplex PCR, lists solely in-frame clones and lacks some. The V and J calls and clone size come from that table; D and trimming were worked out from the DNA. The data show under 150,000 clones, with 70% to 90% seen just once and 7.6% held by the top ten. The CDR3 has 12 amino acids. CDR1 and CDR2 from the germline V gene are SGHTA and FQGNSA. V lost 1 base, J lost 5 bases, and 3 bases lay in between. The sequenced material came from peripheral blood. The source is a man aged 50 to 60 with acute or convalescent COVID-19. J is TRBJ2-1 and V is TRBV7-2, with unresolved D. CDR3 loop: CASSLVNNEQFF. The CDR3 DNA is TGTGCCAGCAGCTTAGTTAACAATGAGCAGTTCTTC. Combining the CDR3 with reference TRBV7-2 and TRBJ2-1 gives the whole variable domain GAGVSQSPSNKVTEKGKDVELRCDPISGHTALYWYRQSLGQGLEFLIYFQGNSAPDKSGLPSDRFSAERTGGSVSTLTIQRTQQEDSAVYLCASSLVNNEQFFGPGTRLTVL.